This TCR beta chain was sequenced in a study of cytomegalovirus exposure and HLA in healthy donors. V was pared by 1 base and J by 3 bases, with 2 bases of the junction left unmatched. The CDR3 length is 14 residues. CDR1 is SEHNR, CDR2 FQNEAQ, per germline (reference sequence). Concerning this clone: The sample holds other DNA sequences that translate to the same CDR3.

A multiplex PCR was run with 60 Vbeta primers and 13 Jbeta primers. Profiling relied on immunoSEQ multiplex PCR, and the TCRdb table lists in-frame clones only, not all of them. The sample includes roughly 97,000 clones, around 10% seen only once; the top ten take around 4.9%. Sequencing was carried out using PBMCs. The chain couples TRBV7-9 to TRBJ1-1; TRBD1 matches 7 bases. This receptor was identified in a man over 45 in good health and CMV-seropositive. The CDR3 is CASSLGQGDTEAFF. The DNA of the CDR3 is TGTGCCAGCAGCTTAGGCCAGGGGGACACTGAAGCTTTCTTT.